Sequencing of this T cell receptor (beta chain) was carried out in a study of cytomegalovirus exposure and HLA in healthy donors. Overall study: An early data release held tens of millions of unique TCRs from HLA-typed donors. Study-level findings and limits: Most subjects had HLA-A and HLA-B alleles reportedly predicted accurately by TCR beta sequences. About 87% or about 30% of the time was how often most TCR beta V segments were productive, according to an earlier analysis. Later analysis suggested links between common viral pathogens and several top significant clusters.

Concerning this clone itself: Its antigen is not known.

CDR3 size: 15 residues. CDR1 and CDR2 (germline): MNHNY, SVGAGI (reference sequence). With V trimmed by 5 bases and J by 1 base, 5 bases remained unmatched. 13 Jbeta primers and 60 Vbeta primers were used for the PCR. Produced via immunoSEQ multiplex PCR; TCRdb's table is partial and in-frame only. The sample has about 140,000 clones; 73% are singletons. The chain is built from TRBV6-6 and TRBJ1-1, with TRBD1 matching 9 bases. The source material was PBMCs. The receptor comes from a woman aged 40 to 55 in good health and CMV-seronegative. DNA of the CDR3: TGTGCCAGCAGTAAACCGGGACAGGGGAACACTGAAGCTTTCTTT. Its protein product is CASSKPGQGNTEAFF.